This TCR beta chain appears in the sequencing data of a study of T cell responses to AZD1222 COVID-19 vaccine (dated by TCRdb to the early 2020s). With regard to the full study: AZD1222 recipients given second doses at about 4 weeks or at about 12 weeks were pooled, since spike-specific TCR depth and breadth were not found to differ between the two schedules. A total of 233 trial participants underwent TCR sequencing, of whom roughly 210 received two doses of AZD1222 and about 25 received two doses of the MenACWY control vaccine. Enrollment into the trials was organized by age into subgroups of 18-55, 56-69 and 70-plus years, and those subgroups contained roughly 150, 30 and 60 TCR-sequenced participants, respectively. Study-wide conclusions, independent of this receptor: The 56-69-year group was small, and its depth increase did not reach significance, likely because of low power. After two AZD1222 doses, spike-specific TCR breadth and depth were significantly higher than at day 0 and than in MenACWY recipients. Participants were mostly white British and included more females than males, and it was suggested by the authors that clonal diversity may have been underestimated. Because no day 14 peak-response samples were available, repertoires were characterized only after the peak T cell response. Conclusions about previously exposed vaccinees were limited because only a handful of AZD1222 recipients were SARS-CoV-2 seropositive at baseline. Nearly half of unique spike-specific TCRs reportedly recognized epitopes outside regions mutated in the B.1.351 and B.1.1.7 variants. CD4 TCRs associated with the vaccine covered the entire spike protein, and the dominant responses were in regions 160-218 and 743-854.

The CDR3 regions of human TCRbeta chains were analyzed by immunosequencing. On the study's bioinformatics: Repertoire TCRs were matched against a reference library of SARS-CoV-2-specific TCRs generated with the MIRA antigen-specificity platform. Breadth was defined as the fraction of unique TCRs that were SARS-CoV-2-associated. Depth was defined as the fraction of total T cells that were SARS-CoV-2-associated. Each spike-specific TCR was assigned to its reactive spike region and to a CD4 or CD8 class using the MIRA data. Log10-transformed breadth and depth values were compared by one-way ANOVA with Sidak's multiple comparisons tests. Drawn from immuneACCESS, this table holds only the in-frame rearrangements with V and J called that TCRdb kept. Clones are partly lost; checked studies trace under half to an unresolved V gene and leave the rest unexplained. That table gives V, J and clone size, and the DNA gave D and trimming. In all, the sample holds 100,000 to 110,000 clones, and around nine tenths of those were seen once. The ten largest clones add up to approximately 15% of the sample.

Regarding this clone: It lacks a known antigen. Nothing much larger sits one base from this clone, and base qualities are not available.

From cysteine to phenylalanine, the CDR3 is 15 amino acids long. The sequence is cut down to CDR3 DNA, 45 bases in frame from base 1. Between the V and J ends, shortened by 2 bases and 8 bases respectively, the junction contains 16 bases. CDR1 and CDR2, per the germline V gene (reference sequence), are MNHEY and SMNVEV. What this sample's time point label stands for: baseline before first vaccination. The vaccinee samples were drawn from two UK trials, COV001 and COV002, one of which was a single-blind randomized controlled phase 2/3 trial testing AZD1222 (ChAdOx1 nCoV-19) in healthy adults. For TCRbeta chain sequencing, PBMC samples from trial participants were taken at day 0 and at day 28 after the second dose.

This clonotype was sampled from an adult in good health. The sequence joins TRBV27 to TRBJ2-4; the D gene is perhaps TRBD2, from 7 matching bases. The specimen comprised peripheral blood, sampled on day 0 of AZD1222 vaccination. The CDR3 here reads CASSLRAGAGDIQYF. In nucleotides, the sequence is TGTGCCAGCAGTTTACGGGCGGGGGCCGGTGACATTCAGTACTTC.